Below, one T cell receptor (beta chain) is given with its context. The antigen remains unidentified. The CDR3 spans 16 residues. Germline V lookup: CDR1 MNHNY, CDR2 SVGAGI (reference sequence). V lost 5 bases to trimming and J lost 4 bases; unmatched junction nucleotides: 6. TCRdb reprocessed the multiplex PCR reads via MiXCR and lists one record per CDR3 protein. Of around 290,000 distinct CDR3 sequences in the sample, roughly 30% were seen once. The data were obtained in a study of breast tumors, draining lymph nodes, adjacent tissues. The study's findings and limits: Tumor repertoires ranked between lymph nodes and nontumor tissue in diversity, with V and J gene preferences. Tumor T cell lymph node origin was a supported hypothesis, not proven. The data were judged consistent with most tumor T cells coming from lymph node and expanding in tumor.

Samples came from axillary lymph nodes draining the breast cancer. This TCR derives from a female donor with breast cancer. Some clones in this sample may be carry-over from other donors' samples. The sequenced sample was axillary lymph node tissue. The chain employs TRBV6-6 and TRBJ1-6; 9 bases match TRBD1. The CDR3 is CASSHDRGGYNSPLHF. DNA of the CDR3: TGTGCCAGCAGTCACGACAGGGGGGGATATAATTCACCCCTCCACTTT.